The rows below give T cell receptor beta chains drawn from one sample of a study of blood T cell repertoires in COVID-19. Measured with immunoSEQ multiplex PCR; TCRdb has only the in-frame clones, and not every one. The sample has about 120,000 clones, 85% to 90% seen once. Sequences were obtained from peripheral blood. The receptors here all came from an elderly man with active or convalescent COVID-19. Each CDR3 is given with its conserved first and last residue. A D gene is named only where the DNA matches it firmly. Clone size is stated in some rows and not others, as once, few, many or a class when expanded.

D gene	clone size	V gene	J gene	CDR3 DNA	CDR3 protein
TRBD2	-	TRBV7-2	TRBJ2-7	TGTGCCAGCAGCCTGACTAGCGGGAGGTACGAGCAGTACTTC	CASSLTSGRYEQYF
-	once	TRBV4-3	TRBJ2-7	TGCGCCAGCAGCCAAGATCTTGGGAGCTACGAGCAGTACTTC	CASSQDLGSYEQYF
-	-	TRBV4-1	TRBJ2-7	TGCGCCAGCAGCCAAGAGCCGGCAGGGGTGTCCTACGAGCAGTACTTC	CASSQEPAGVSYEQYF
TRBD1	-	TRBV5-1	TRBJ1-1	TGCGCCAGCAGCTTGGACAGGGGGTTGAACACTGAAGCTTTCTTT	CASSLDRGLNTEAFF
TRBD2	few	TRBV18	TRBJ2-1	TGTGCCAGCTCACCCCGAAGCGGGAGTAAAAATGAGCAGTTCTTC	CASSPRSGSKNEQFF
-	-	TRBV6-5	TRBJ2-2	TGTGCCAGCATTTCAGGGGCGGTGAACACCGGGGAGCTGTTTTTT	CASISGAVNTGELFF
TRBD1	few	TRBV5-8	TRBJ2-7	TGTGCCAGCAGCTTTCGACAGGGGAGGTTGGAGTACTTC	CASSFRQGRLEYF
-	-	TRBV29-1	TRBJ1-3	TGCAGCGCTGCAGGGGCTAGCTCTGGAAACACCATATATTTT	CSAAGASSGNTIYF
-	-	TRBV25-1	TRBJ1-2	TGTGCCAGCAGTGAGTCCAGGGCTAACTATGGCTACACCTTC	CASSESRANYGYTF
-	-	TRBV5-1	TRBJ1-5	TGCGCCAGCAGCCTGACGGGTCGTAATCAGCCCCAGCATTTT	CASSLTGRNQPQHF
-	few	TRBV4-1	TRBJ2-1	TGCGCCAGCAGCCAAGATGGGATAAACGGCGGGATACAGTTCTTC	CASSQDGINGGIQFF
TRBD1	-	TRBV19	TRBJ2-7	TGTGCCAGTAGTAGGGACAGGGGGCGAGACGAGCAGTACTTC	CASSRDRGRDEQYF
-	-	TRBV5-4	TRBJ2-2	TGTGCCAGCAGCCCGGGACAACAAGCGAACACCGGGGAGCTGTTTTTT	CASSPGQQANTGELFF
-	-	TRBV10-1	TRBJ1-5	TGCGCCAGGCTACTAAGTGGCAATCAGCCCCAGCATTTT	CARLLSGNQPQHF
TRBD1	-	TRBV19	TRBJ1-2	TGTGCCAGTAGTACTCGACAGGGGACCTATGGCTACACCTTC	CASSTRQGTYGYTF
TRBD1	-	TRBV14	TRBJ2-5	TGTGCCAGCAGCCTCAGGGGGCGGTGGCAAGAGACCCAGTACTTC	CASSLRGRWQETQYF
-	-	TRBV2	TRBJ2-6	TGTGCCAGCTCACAGGAAAACCTCTCTGGGGCCAACGTCCTGACTTTC	CASSQENLSGANVLTF
TRBD1	-	TRBV3-1/TRBV3-2	TRBJ2-2	TGTGCCAGCAGCCAAAGGGACAGGGACACCGGGGAGCTGTTTTTT	CASSQRDRDTGELFF
-	-	TRBV27	TRBJ1-5	TGTGCCAGCAGTTTGTCAGGGTACAGTCAGCCCCAGCATTTT	CASSLSGYSQPQHF
TRBD1	once	TRBV28	TRBJ1-6	TGTGCCAGCGGATGGGACAGTAATTCACCCCTCCACTTT	CASGWDSNSPLHF
-	-	TRBV6-5	TRBJ2-1	TGTGCCAGCAGTTACCGCGGGTCTGAGCAGTTCTTC	CASSYRGSEQFF
-	-	TRBV9	TRBJ2-7	TGTGCCAGCAGCGGCGGCAGCCCCTCCTACGAGCAGTACTTC	CASSGGSPSYEQYF
TRBD2	-	TRBV25-1	TRBJ2-1	TGTGCCAGCAGAACTAGCGGGAGGTTTAATGAGCAGTTCTTC	CASRTSGRFNEQFF
-	once	TRBV23-1	TRBJ1-4	TGCGCCAGCAGTCGGGGTCGGCGGGAGTACAGGGTAGGAGAAAAACTGTTTTTT	CASSRGRREYRVGEKLFF
TRBD2	-	TRBV7-3	TRBJ2-3	TGTGCCAGCAGCTTAATAAAGAGCGGGAGGAGCACAGATACGCAGTATTTT	CASSLIKSGRSTDTQYF
TRBD2	-	TRBV7-9	TRBJ2-1	TGTGCCAGCAGTCGCATCAAGGGACTAGCGGGTGTCAATGAGCAGTTCTTC	CASSRIKGLAGVNEQFF
-	-	TRBV13	TRBJ2-7	TGTGCCAGCAGCTTAGATCTACGTGGAGGGTACACCTACGAGCGGTACTTC	CASSLDLRGGYTYERYF
-	-	TRBV27	TRBJ1-1	TGTGCCAGCAGTCCCCGGGACTTGCGAGTTCAAGCTTTCTTT	CASSPRDLRVQAFF
-	-	TRBV28	TRBJ1-1	TGTGCCAGCATTATTCAATGGGGGCGCGGAGGTGAAGCTTTCTTT	CASIIQWGRGGEAFF
-	-	TRBV18	TRBJ2-7	TGTGCCAGCTCCCCGGGTGCCTACGAGCAGTACTTC	CASSPGAYEQYF
TRBD1	-	TRBV3-1/TRBV3-2	TRBJ1-2	TGTGCCAGCAGCTTAGACAGGGAATACGGTGGCTACACCTTC	CASSLDREYGGYTF
-	once	TRBV20-1	TRBJ2-1	TGCAGTGCTAGTGGGTTTGACTGGAATGAGCAGTTCTTC	CSASGFDWNEQFF
-	-	TRBV6-5	TRBJ1-5	TGTGCCACCCGGTCCATTTTTAGCAATCAGCCCCAGCATTTT	CATRSIFSNQPQHF
-	-	TRBV19	TRBJ1-4	TGTGCCAGTAGTCCAACAGGGAATGAAAAACTGTTTTTT	CASSPTGNEKLFF
TRBD2	-	TRBV28	TRBJ2-2	TGTGCCAGCAGTCGTAGCGGGGGGAGAGGGACCGGGGAGCTGTTTTTT	CASSRSGGRGTGELFF
TRBD2	-	TRBV19	TRBJ2-1	TGTGCCACTAAGTGGGCTAGCGGGGGGCTTGTCTCCTACAATGAGCAGTTCTTC	CATKWASGGLVSYNEQFF
-	-	TRBV15	TRBJ1-3	TGTGCCACCAGCCGCGAACAGGTCTCTGGAAACACCATATATTTT	CATSREQVSGNTIYF
TRBD1	-	TRBV4-1	TRBJ2-7	TGCGCCAGCAGCCAGGGACAGGGGGGATTCGACGAGCAGTACTTC	CASSQGQGGFDEQYF
TRBD1	-	TRBV18	TRBJ2-7	TGTGCCAGCTCCTGGGACAGCGTCGACTACGAGCAGTACTTC	CASSWDSVDYEQYF
-	-	TRBV10-3	TRBJ1-4	TGTGCCACACGGGGGGGTGCAAATGAAAAACTGTTTTTT	CATRGGANEKLFF